The rows below give T cell receptor beta chains drawn from one sample of a study of beta chain features in type 1 diabetes. Measured with immunoSEQ multiplex PCR; TCRdb has only the in-frame clones, and not every one. The sample has a few hundred thousand clones; around 22% are singletons. The sequencing sample was made of naive CD4+ T cells from blood. All receptors derive from a woman aged 30 to 39 with type 1 diabetes. The CDR3 runs from the conserved cysteine through the conserved F or W. Each record gives: clone size, CDR3 length, D gene, J gene, V gene, CDR3 DNA, CDR3 protein. A D gene is named only where the DNA matches it firmly. Expanded clones get a size class; other rows say once, few or many, or leave the size out.

>-|15|TRBD1|TRBJ1-1|TRBV18
TGTGCCAGCTCACCGGGACAGGTCGCGGGGACTGAAGCTTTCTTT
CASSPGQVAGTEAFF
>-|15|-|TRBJ2-1|TRBV27
TGTGCCAGCAGCGTACGGGACATCTCCTACAATGAGCAGTTCTTC
CASSVRDISYNEQFF
>few|14|-|TRBJ2-7|TRBV6-5
TGTGCCAGCAGTATCGATGATAGTTACCACGAGCAGTACTTC
CASSIDDSYHEQYF
>few|14|TRBD2|TRBJ2-5|TRBV4-1
TGCGCCAGCAGCTCTGTGGGACTACAAGAGACCCAGTACTTC
CASSSVGLQETQYF
>few|15|TRBD2|TRBJ2-1|TRBV9
TGTGCCAGCAGCGTGCAAGCGGGAGTATCCAATGAGCAGTTCTTC
CASSVQAGVSNEQFF
>-|14|TRBD2|TRBJ2-5|TRBV28
TGTGCCAGCAGTTTGACTAGCGGGAGAGAGACCCAGTACTTC
CASSLTSGRETQYF
>few|13|-|TRBJ1-1|TRBV29-1
TGCAGCGTTGAACGGCAGGGGAACACTGAAGCTTTCTTT
CSVERQGNTEAFF
>-|13|-|TRBJ1-1|TRBV6-1
TGTGCCAGCAGTCTTACAGAGAACACTGAAGCTTTCTTT
CASSLTENTEAFF
>-|11|-|TRBJ2-1|TRBV18
TGTGCCAGCTCTCCATCCGATGAGCAGTTCTTC
CASSPSDEQFF
>-|12|-|TRBJ2-1|TRBV29-1
TGCAGCGTTCTCACCTGGGGGGATGAGCAGTTCTTC
CSVLTWGDEQFF
>few|12|-|TRBJ2-3|TRBV5-1
TGCGCCAGCAGCTTGGTAGCAGATACGCAGTATTTT
CASSLVADTQYF
>-|12|-|TRBJ1-2|TRBV29-1
TGCAGCGTTATAGAGGGGGACTATGGCTACACCTTC
CSVIEGDYGYTF
>few|15|TRBD2|TRBJ2-7|TRBV7-2
TGTGCCAGCAGCCTTCGGACTAGCGGAACCTACGAGCAGTACTTC
CASSLRTSGTYEQYF
>few|12|-|TRBJ1-4|TRBV6-5
TGTGCCAGCAGTCTCGACAGGGAAAAACTGTTTTTT
CASSLDREKLFF
>-|13|-|TRBJ2-1|TRBV7-9
TGTGCCATCGCGGCTTTCGCTTACAATGAGCAGTTCTTC
CAIAAFAYNEQFF
>-|16|TRBD2|TRBJ2-1|TRBV4-1
TGCGCCAGCAGCCTCGTAGGGACTAGCGGGAGACATGAGCAGTTCTTC
CASSLVGTSGRHEQFF
>few|14|-|TRBJ2-7|TRBV30
TGTGCCTGGAGTCCAAGCCTCCTCACCGGTGAGCAGTACTTC
CAWSPSLLTGEQYF
>few|13|-|TRBJ1-1|TRBV29-1
TGCAGCGTTGAGCACACCGAGAACACTGAAGCTTTCTTT
CSVEHTENTEAFF
>few|15|-|TRBJ2-1|TRBV11-3
TGTGCCAGCAGCTTTCGCCTGAGCTCCTACAATGAGCAGTTCTTC
CASSFRLSSYNEQFF
>few|13|-|TRBJ2-1|TRBV30
TGTGCCTGGAGTACGCGCTCCTACAATGAGCAGTTCTTC
CAWSTRSYNEQFF
>-|15|TRBD2|TRBJ2-1|TRBV5-1
TGCGCCAGCAGCGAACTAGCGGGAGACTACAATGAGCAGTTCTTC
CASSELAGDYNEQFF
>few|15|-|TRBJ1-2|TRBV9
TGTGCCAGCAGCGGTCCCCAGGGATTTAACTATGGCTACACCTTC
CASSGPQGFNYGYTF
>-|15|TRBD2|TRBJ2-1|TRBV5-1
TGCGCCAGCACGGGGACTAGCGCGACCTACAATGAGCAGTTCTTC
CASTGTSATYNEQFF
>-|19|TRBD2|TRBJ2-2|TRBV7-8
TGTGCCAGCAGCACAACTAGCGGGAGGGCCAATAGGGGCCCCGGGGAGCTGTTTTTT
CASSTTSGRANRGPGELFF
>-|14|-|TRBJ2-7|TRBV29-1
TGCAGCGTTGAGTATCGACAGGCCCCCTACGAGCAGTACTTC
CSVEYRQAPYEQYF
>few|16|-|TRBJ2-1|TRBV5-1
TGCGCCAGCAGCTTAACGAGAGGTAACTCCTACAATGAGCAGTTCTTC
CASSLTRGNSYNEQFF
>-|15|TRBD1|TRBJ1-5|TRBV27
TGTGCCAGCAGTTCCGGGACAGTGGGCAATCAGCCCCAGCATTTT
CASSSGTVGNQPQHF
>-|15|-|TRBJ1-1|TRBV4-1
TGCGCCATCGGGGAGGTTGGTCGAGAGAACACTGAAGCTTTCTTT
CAIGEVGRENTEAFF
>few|12|-|TRBJ2-2|TRBV7-3
TGTGCCAGCAGCCCCGCGGGCGGGGAGCTGTTTTTT
CASSPAGGELFF
>-|17|TRBD2|TRBJ2-1|TRBV4-2
TGTGCCAGCAGCCTAGATAGCGGGAGTAGTTCCTACAATGAGCAGTTCTTC
CASSLDSGSSSYNEQFF
>-|16|-|TRBJ2-4|TRBV19
TGTGCCAGTAGTATAGTGTCAGGCCTAGCCAAAAACATTCAGTACTTC
CASSIVSGLAKNIQYF
>-|14|-|TRBJ1-5|TRBV25-1
TGTGCCAGCAGTGAAGGGGGCGGCAATCAGCCCCAGCATTTT
CASSEGGGNQPQHF
>-|10|TRBD1|TRBJ1-1|TRBV20-1
TGCAGTCAGGGGGAAACTGAAGCTTTCTTT
CSQGETEAFF